One and the same sample provided the 9 T cell receptor beta chains below, sequenced in a study of cytomegalovirus exposure and HLA in healthy donors. Use of 60 Vbeta and 13 Jbeta primers characterized the PCR. Some clones are missing from TCRdb's copy, which holds only in-frame ones; the method was immunoSEQ multiplex PCR. The sample shows under 250,000 clones, 70% to 80% of them seen only once. Material for sequencing was PBMCs. These receptor sequences come from a woman in her 30s in good health and CMV-seronegative.

J is TRBJ1-1 and V is TRBV30; the match to TRBD1 covers 8 bases. V dropped 2 bases and J dropped 0; count of bases not matched to a gene: 5. In germline, CDR1 is GTSNPN, CDR2 SVGIG (reference sequence). The CDR3 spans 15 residues. CDR3 bases: TGTGCCTGGAGTAGGAACAGGGGGTTGAACACTGAAGCTTTCTTT. It is translated as CAWSRNRGLNTEAFF.

In the case of this clone: Other DNA sequences of this sample code for an identical CDR3. The CDR3 coding sequence is TGTGCCAGCAGCGTAGGGCCAGGTTACGAGCAGTACTTC. Protein sequence: CASSVGPGYEQYF. The chain combines TRBV9 with TRBJ2-7; D not certain. This CDR3 comprises 13 residues. Trimming stripped 0 bases from V and 4 bases from J, with 8 bases between. Per the germline V gene, CDR1 is SGDLS and CDR2 is YYNGEE.

The chain carries TRBV6-1 and TRBJ2-3, with 10 bases that match TRBD2. CDR3 length equals 15 residues. Germline V gene sequence: CDR1 MNHNS, CDR2 SASEGT. The J segment lost 1 base and the V segment lost 9 bases, leaving 7 bases of the junction unmatched. CDR3 bases: TGTGCCAGTCAAATAGCGGGGGGTCGCACAGATACGCAGTATTTT. Protein product: CASQIAGGRTDTQYF.

This chain joins TRBV5-3 and TRBJ1-6; D is ambiguous. TRBV5-3 is recorded as an ORF, its role being uncertain. This CDR3 region has 14 residues. V shed 4 bases and J shed 6 bases, with 11 bases lying between them. This CDR3 reads CARSHGRGNSPLHF. The CDR3 DNA sequence: TGTGCCAGAAGCCACGGACGGGGTAATTCACCCCTCCACTTT.

V usage is TRBV19 and J usage is TRBJ2-1; the match to TRBD2 covers 13 bases. J lost 9 bases, V lost 3 bases, and 5 bases had no gene match. The CDR3 consists of 15 residues. CDR1 LNHDA and CDR2 SQIVND come from the germline V gene (reference sequence). In DNA, the CDR3 is TGTGCCAGTAGTATCGGACTAGCGGGAGCGCGTGAGCAGTTCTTC. The encoded protein is CASSIGLAGAREQFF.

J is TRBJ2-2 and V is TRBV5-1, with D possibly TRBD2 on 6 matching bases. V was clipped by 0 bases and J by 7 bases, with 13 bases between them. Germline CDR1 and CDR2: SGHRS and YFSETQ. This CDR3 has 15 residues. The CDR3 loop is CASSLELALNGELFF. The DNA for the CDR3 is TGCGCCAGCAGCTTGGAACTAGCCTTGAACGGGGAGCTGTTTTTT. The full variable domain, its missing parts supplied by reference TRBV5-1 and TRBJ2-2, is KAGVTQTPRYLIKTRGQQVTLSCSPISGHRSVSWYQQTPGQGLQFLFEYFSETQRNKGNFPGRFSGRQFSNSRSEMNVSTLELGDSALYLCASSLELALNGELFFGEGSRLTVL.

The chain's CDR3 is CASSFGLSYEQYF. For the CDR3, the DNA is TGTGCCAGCAGCTTTGGACTCAGCTACGAGCAGTACTTC. The rearrangement links TRBV13 to TRBJ2-7, with D possibly TRBD2 on 5 matching bases. The CDR3 contains 13 residues. Germline loops: CDR1 PRHDT, CDR2 FYEKMQ (reference sequence). V dropped 3 bases and J dropped 3 bases, with 9 bases sitting between them. The entire variable domain, with the rest obtained from reference TRBV13 and TRBJ2-7, is as follows: AAGVIQSPRHLIKEKRETATLKCYPIPRHDTVYWYQQGPGQDPQFLISFYEKMQSDKGSIPDRFSAQQFSDYHSELNMSSLELGDSALYFCASSFGLSYEQYFGPGTRLTVT.

V and J are TRBV28 and TRBJ1-2, with D unclear. The CDR3 loop spans 13 amino acids. Germline assignment: CDR1 MDHEN and CDR2 SYDVKM. V shed 2 bases and J shed 6 bases, with 10 bases lying between them. The CDR3 region has the DNA TGTGCCAGCAGTTTACCTTGGGGAGATGGCTACACCTTC. Amino acids: CASSLPWGDGYTF.

The chain is built from TRBV29-1 and TRBJ1-1, with TRBD1 as a possible D gene (5 bases). Germline V CDR1 and CDR2: SQVTM, ANQGSEA. This CDR3 is built from 12 residues. Trimming took off 5 bases at V and 2 bases at J, with 9 bases between the two ends. The CDR3 protein is CSVRGTNTEAFF. DNA of the CDR3: TGCAGCGTTCGGGGGACCAACACTGAAGCTTTCTTT.